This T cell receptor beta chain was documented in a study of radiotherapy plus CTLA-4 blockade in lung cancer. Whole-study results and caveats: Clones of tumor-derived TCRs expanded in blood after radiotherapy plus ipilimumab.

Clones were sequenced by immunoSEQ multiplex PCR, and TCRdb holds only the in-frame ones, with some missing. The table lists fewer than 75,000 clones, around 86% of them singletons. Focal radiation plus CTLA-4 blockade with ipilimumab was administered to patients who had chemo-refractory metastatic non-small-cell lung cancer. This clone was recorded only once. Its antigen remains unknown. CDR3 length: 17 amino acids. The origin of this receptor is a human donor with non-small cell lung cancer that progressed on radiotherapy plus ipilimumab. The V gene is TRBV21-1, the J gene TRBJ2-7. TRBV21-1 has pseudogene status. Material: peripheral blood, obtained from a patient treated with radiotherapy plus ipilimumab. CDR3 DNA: TGTGCCAGCCCTAAGGGCGAACCGACAAGTGGATCCTACGAGCAGTACTTC. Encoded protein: CASPKGEPTSGSYEQYF.